This entry lists 32 T cell receptor beta chains sequenced from one sample in a study of blood T cell repertoires in COVID-19. Generated by immunoSEQ multiplex PCR, the TCRdb table keeps only in-frame clones and is missing some. Of about 160,000 clones in the sample, around 89% were seen once. The source material was peripheral blood. The receptors here all came from a man aged 55-75 years with acute or convalescent COVID-19.

V gene TRBV19 combines with J gene TRBJ1-2; weak D call: TRBD1 (5 bases). V lost 3 bases and J 3 bases, leaving 14 bases between the germline ends. Germline CDR1 LNHDA, CDR2 SQIVND (reference sequence). The CDR3 length is 15 residues. The CDR3 DNA sequence: TGTGCCAGTAGTATCCTAGGCGGGGCCGACTATGGCTACACCTTC. Its protein is CASSILGGADYGYTF.

Only a few counts were recorded for this clone. V usage is TRBV7-9 and J usage is TRBJ2-5; 13 bases fit TRBD2. The V segment lost 4 bases and the J segment 5 bases; nucleotides outside the gene matches: 1. Germline loops: CDR1 SEHNR, CDR2 FQNEAQ (reference sequence). This CDR3 spans 14 amino acids. DNA of the CDR3: TGTGCCAGCAGCTCACTAGCGGGGGGGGAGACCCAGTACTTC. Its protein product is CASSSLAGGETQYF.

The chain recombines TRBV19 with TRBJ2-2, with 8 bases identical to TRBD1. The germline gives CDR1 LNHDA, CDR2 SQIVND (reference sequence). There are 14 residues in the CDR3. V gave up 9 bases and J gave up 0 bases; unmatched junction bases: 3. CDR3 protein: CASRQGTNTGELFF. CDR3 sequence (DNA): TGTGCCAGCCGACAGGGGACGAACACCGGGGAGCTGTTTTTT.

The J gene is TRBJ2-1, the V gene TRBV7-2; 14 bases match TRBD2. V lost 1 base and J lost 2; bases outside the gene matches: 4. The CDR3 spans 18 residues. Germline CDR1 is SGHTA and CDR2 is FQGNSA. The CDR3: CASSLGLAGGRTYNEQFF. The CDR3 nucleotides read TGTGCCAGCAGCTTAGGACTAGCGGGGGGGCGGACCTACAATGAGCAGTTCTTC.

V is TRBV5-6 and J is TRBJ2-1, with 7 bases aligning to TRBD1. This CDR3 has 14 amino acids. The germline CDR1 and CDR2 sequences are SGHDT and YYEEEE. The V and J ends lost 5 bases and 4 bases, in that order; junction bases with no gene match: 6. The CDR3 DNA reads TGTGCCAGCAGAAACGACAGGGAATACAATGAGCAGTTCTTC. It yields the protein CASRNDREYNEQFF.

This chain joins TRBV5-1 and TRBJ2-1, with 7 bases lining up with TRBD1. Germline assignment: CDR1 SGHRS and CDR2 YFSETQ. The CDR3 loop spans 13 amino acids. V dropped 4 bases and J dropped 6; count of bases not matched to a gene: 4. The CDR3 here is CASSDRVLNEQFF. The CDR3 nucleotides read TGCGCCAGCAGCGACAGGGTCCTCAATGAGCAGTTCTTC.

In this sample, this clone turned up a few times. This sequence joins TRBV6-5 and TRBJ1-2; D may be TRBD1 (5 bases). Trimming pared 11 bases from V and 6 bases from J, leaving 22 bases between. Germline CDR1 reads MNHEY; CDR2 reads SVGAGI. CDR3 length: 14 amino acids. Here the CDR3 reads CAASPRRGSDGYTF. CDR3 bases: TGTGCCGCGTCCCCCAGGCGGGGGTCGGATGGCTACACCTTC.

The rearrangement joins TRBV21-1 to TRBJ2-5; the tabulated D call, TRBD2, remains unverified against the DNA. TRBV21-1 is a known pseudogene. The CDR3 spans 17 residues. The CDR3 region has the DNA TGTGCCAGCACCGTTACGGGACTAGCGGGGCCCCAAGAGACCCAGTACTTC. Translated: CASTVTGLAGPQETQYF.

The chain has TRBV7-3 and TRBJ1-1; a possible D gene is TRBD1 (5 bases). V lost 5 bases and J lost 4, with 20 bases in between. This CDR3 has 16 residues. Germline CDR1 and CDR2: SGHTA and FQGTGA. The CDR3 nucleotides are TGTGCCAGCAGCCCCACCGGGGGGGGTCCAAGCACTGAAGCTTTCTTT. Amino acid sequence: CASSPTGGGPSTEAFF.

The genes are TRBV4-1 and TRBJ2-7, with D perhaps matching TRBD2 (5 bases). The CDR3 totals 13 residues. Trimming removed 4 bases at V and 3 bases at J, with 10 bases between. The germline V gene has CDR1 MGHRA and CDR2 YSYEKL. CDR3 sequence reads: CASSLSGDYEQYF. The CDR3 DNA sequence: TGCGCCAGCAGCCTGTCCGGGGACTACGAGCAGTACTTC.

This sequence joins TRBV6-5 and TRBJ1-2; 8 bases match TRBD1. CDR1 MNHEY and CDR2 SVGAGI come from the germline V gene. The junction had 8 bases not matched to a gene; V was cut back by 2 bases and J by 6 bases. There are 15 residues in the CDR3. As DNA, the CDR3 is TGTGCCAGCAGTTACGCCGACAGGGGATCAAATGGCTACACCTTC. Its translation is CASSYADRGSNGYTF.

CDR3 coding DNA: TGTGCCAGCAGCTTTCTCCCCTGGCAGCGGCTATATGGCTACACCTTC. Translated, it gives CASSFLPWQRLYGYTF. The gene calls are TRBV7-2 and TRBJ1-2; unclear D gene. Trimming removed 3 bases at V and 5 bases at J, with 19 bases between. The CDR3 runs 16 residues. Germline CDR1 and CDR2: SGHTA and FQGNSA. Supplemented by reference TRBV7-2 and TRBJ1-2, the full variable domain reads GAGVSQSPSNKVTEKGKDVELRCDPISGHTALYWYRQSLGQGLEFLIYFQGNSAPDKSGLPSDRFSAERTGGSVSTLTIQRTQQEDSAVYLCASSFLPWQRLYGYTFGSGTRLTVV.

The rearrangement joins TRBV7-8 to TRBJ1-4; D remains unclear. V gave up 6 bases and J gave up 7 bases, with 15 bases separating them. This CDR3 is 14 amino acids long. Germline loops: CDR1 SGHVS, CDR2 FQNEAQ. In DNA, the CDR3 is TGTGCCAGCAGTCGGCGGGTGGGAGGTGAAAAACTGTTTTTT. Encoded protein: CASSRRVGGEKLFF.

The V call is TRBV10-1, the J call TRBJ2-4; D might be TRBD2 (6 bases). V lost 7 bases and J lost 0, with 28 bases in between. The CDR3 sequence is 20 residues long. Germline assignment: CDR1 WNHNN and CDR2 SYGVQD (reference sequence). In DNA, the CDR3 is TGCGCCAGCAAGTTTTCCATTGACCTAGGGACTTGTCTAGCCAAAAACATTCAGTACTTC. Amino acids: CASKFSIDLGTCLAKNIQYF.

This sequence joins TRBV5-1 and TRBJ2-5, with D perhaps matching TRBD2 (6 bases). CDR3 size: 14 residues. V shed 2 bases and J shed 7 bases, with 15 bases lying between them. Germline V CDR1 and CDR2: SGHRS, YFSETQ. CDR3 nucleotide sequence: TGCGCCAGCAGCTTTGGTGTCGCGGGGTTGACCCAGTACTTC. It is translated as CASSFGVAGLTQYF.

CDR3 bases: TGTGCCAGCAGTTTACTCCGGGAGGGGCTCGGTTCACCCCTCCACTTT. It codes for CASSLLREGLGSPLHF. The chain links TRBV6-5 to TRBJ1-6; D perhaps matches TRBD1 (5 bases). The CDR3 length is 16 residues. CDR1 is MNHEY, CDR2 SVGAGI, per germline. V was trimmed by 4 bases and J by 9 bases, leaving 19 bases between them.

The V gene is TRBV6-2 or TRBV6-3, the J gene TRBJ1-2; D is unresolved. The CDR3 is 13 residues long. V lost 2 bases, J lost 7 bases, and 11 bases lay in between. Germline CDR1 MNHEY, CDR2 SVGEGT. CDR3 sequence reads: CASSYPSVGGYTF. DNA for the CDR3: TGTGCCAGCAGTTACCCCAGCGTGGGTGGCTACACCTTC.

The chain couples TRBV6-5 to TRBJ1-1; D perhaps matches TRBD1 (5 bases). Germline assignment: CDR1 MNHEY and CDR2 SVGAGI. V was pared by 5 bases and J by 1 base, with 14 bases between. The CDR3 runs 15 residues. For the CDR3, the DNA is TGTGCCAGCAGTACACGATCGACAGCGAACACTGAAGCTTTCTTT. It encodes CASSTRSTANTEAFF.

This chain connects TRBV5-8 to TRBJ1-5; TRBD1 is a possible D gene (6 bases). CDR1 SGHTS and CDR2 YDEGEE come from the germline V gene. This CDR3 contains 14 residues. The V end was cut by 2 bases, the J end by 6 bases, with 12 bases between. CDR3 residues: CASSFYRASQPQHF. CDR3 in DNA: TGTGCCAGCAGCTTTTACAGGGCTTCTCAGCCCCAGCATTTT.

V and J are TRBV7-2 and TRBJ1-6, with 9 bases matching TRBD1. CDR1 is SGHTA and CDR2 is FQGNSA in the germline V gene. This CDR3 spans 16 amino acids. The V segment lost 0 bases and the J segment 6 bases; nucleotides outside the gene matches: 3. In DNA form, the CDR3 reads TGTGCCAGCAGCTTAGCCCCGACAGGGGGTAATTCACCCCTCCACTTT. Encoded protein: CASSLAPTGGNSPLHF.

The chain carries TRBV6-5 and TRBJ2-1; 12 bases match TRBD1. Germline V gives CDR1 MNHEY, CDR2 SVGAGI. The CDR3 totals 15 residues. J lost 9 bases, V lost 2 bases, and 5 bases had no gene match. The CDR3 protein is CASSYRGQGASEQFF. The CDR3 coding sequence is TGTGCCAGCAGTTACAGGGGACAGGGGGCTAGTGAGCAGTTCTTC.

The CDR3, as DNA: TGCGCCAGCAGCCAAGATCAGGGTTCGTCCTACAATGAGCAGTTCTTC. It specifies CASSQDQGSSYNEQFF. The chain links TRBV4-1 to TRBJ2-1; D perhaps matches TRBD1 (5 bases). The CDR3 runs 16 residues. The V and J ends lost 0 bases and 1 base respectively, with 10 bases between them. CDR1 is MGHRA and CDR2 is YSYEKL in the germline V gene.

The chain joins TRBV5-1 to TRBJ2-3; TRBD1 matches 7 bases. Germline CDR1 and CDR2: SGHRS and YFSETQ. The CDR3 has 16 amino acids. J was trimmed by 1 base and V by 3 bases; bases with no gene match: 8. In DNA form, the CDR3 reads TGCGCCAGCAGCTCCGGACAGGTAGGAGGCACAGATACGCAGTATTTT. This sequence encodes CASSSGQVGGTDTQYF.

This clone was detected once. This chain links TRBV6-6 with TRBJ1-3; TRBD1 might be the D (5 bases). The CDR3 covers 15 residues. Germline V lookup: CDR1 MNHNY, CDR2 SVGAGI (reference sequence). The V and J ends lost 6 bases and 0 bases respectively, with 12 bases between them. This CDR3 reads CASRQGKNSGNTIYF. The CDR3 DNA sequence: TGTGCCAGCAGGCAGGGTAAAAACTCTGGAAACACCATATATTTT.

The chain couples TRBV29-1 to TRBJ2-5; tentatively, D is TRBD2 (5 bases). Trimming pared 5 bases from V and 2 bases from J, leaving 18 bases between. The germline V gene has CDR1 SQVTM and CDR2 ANQGSEA. The CDR3 loop spans 15 amino acids. CDR3 amino acids: CSVYRGAGRQETQYF. The CDR3 coding sequence is TGCAGCGTTTACCGGGGTGCAGGAAGGCAAGAGACCCAGTACTTC.

The chain combines TRBV25-1 with TRBJ1-3; D not resolved. Germline V lookup: CDR1 MGHDK, CDR2 SYGVNS. The CDR3 length is 12 residues. Trimming left V 5 bases short and J 3 bases short, with 5 bases between. CDR3 protein: CASSLVGNTIYF. The DNA of the CDR3 is TGTGCCAGCAGTTTAGTTGGAAACACCATATATTTT.

There are a few counts of this clone. The V gene is TRBV5-1, the J gene TRBJ1-1, with D perhaps matching TRBD1 (5 bases). The CDR3 has 14 residues. The V and J ends lost 3 bases and 5 bases respectively, with 14 bases between them. Per germline, CDR1 SGHRS and CDR2 YFSETQ. The CDR3, as DNA: TGCGCCAGCAGCTCCCCAGGCGGGGCAACTGAAGCTTTCTTT. This encodes CASSSPGGATEAFF.

This clone came up once. CDR3 bases: TGCGCCAGCAGCTTTACAGGGGCCCGCAATCAGCCCCAGCATTTT. This translates into CASSFTGARNQPQHF. V usage is TRBV5-1 and J usage is TRBJ1-5, with 7 positions matching TRBD1. The ends lost 2 bases at V and 2 bases at J; junction bases unmatched: 4. The CDR3 has 15 amino acids. Germline CDR1 and CDR2: SGHRS and YFSETQ.

The gene calls are TRBV30 and TRBJ1-2; 8 positions agree with TRBD1. The V gene's germline CDR1 is GTSNPN and CDR2 SVGIG (reference sequence). There are 13 residues in the CDR3. The trim removed 4 bases at V and 2 bases at J, leaving 3 bases unmatched. The CDR3 DNA sequence: TGTGCCTGGACCCAGGGGGCGAACTATGGCTACACCTTC. Translated: CAWTQGANYGYTF.

J is TRBJ2-5 and V is TRBV6-2 or TRBV6-3; 10 bases are a match to TRBD1. Looked up from germline, CDR1 is MNHEY and CDR2 is SVGEGT. With 4 bases clipped from V and 4 bases from J, the junction kept 6 bases outside the gene matches. The CDR3 is 15 amino acids. The CDR3 protein is CASSSTGTGVETQYF. In DNA form, the CDR3 reads TGTGCCAGCAGTTCCACCGGGACAGGGGTAGAGACCCAGTACTTC.

This chain's CDR3 is CASKTSGAYEQYF. DNA of the CDR3: TGTGCCAGCAAGACTAGCGGGGCCTACGAGCAGTACTTC. This rearrangement joins TRBV5-5 to TRBJ2-7, with 11 positions matching TRBD2. The CDR3 totals 13 residues. Germline-derived CDR1 and CDR2 are SGHKS and YYEKEE (reference sequence). With 6 bases clipped from V and 2 bases from J, the junction kept 1 base outside the gene matches.

The chain combines TRBV28 with TRBJ2-7; 8 bases align to TRBD2. The junction had 10 bases not matched to a gene; V was cut back by 5 bases and J by 1 base. CDR1 and CDR2 from the germline V gene are MDHEN and SYDVKM. The CDR3 runs to 16 residues. CDR3 in DNA: TGTGCCAGCAGTACGGGACTAGTCCCCTTTTCCTACGAGCAGTACTTC. Protein product: CASSTGLVPFSYEQYF.